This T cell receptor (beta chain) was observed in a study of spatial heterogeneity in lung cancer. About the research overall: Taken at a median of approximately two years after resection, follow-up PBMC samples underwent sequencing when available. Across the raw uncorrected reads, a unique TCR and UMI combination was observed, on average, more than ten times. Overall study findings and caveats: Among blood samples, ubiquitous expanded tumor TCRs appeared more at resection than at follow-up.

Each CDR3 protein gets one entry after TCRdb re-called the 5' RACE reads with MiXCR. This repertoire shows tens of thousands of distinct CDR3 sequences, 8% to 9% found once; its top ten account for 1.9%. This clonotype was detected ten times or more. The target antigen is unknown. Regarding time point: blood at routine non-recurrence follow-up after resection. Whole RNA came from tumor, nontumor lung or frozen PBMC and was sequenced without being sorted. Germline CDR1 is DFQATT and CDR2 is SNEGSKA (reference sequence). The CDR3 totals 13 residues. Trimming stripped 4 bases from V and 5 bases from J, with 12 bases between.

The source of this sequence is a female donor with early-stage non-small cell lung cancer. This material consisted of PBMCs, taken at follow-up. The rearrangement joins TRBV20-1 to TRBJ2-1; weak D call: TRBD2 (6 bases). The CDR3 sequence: CSAIPGVNNEQFF. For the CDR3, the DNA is TGCAGTGCTATACCGGGGGTGAACAATGAGCAGTTCTTC.